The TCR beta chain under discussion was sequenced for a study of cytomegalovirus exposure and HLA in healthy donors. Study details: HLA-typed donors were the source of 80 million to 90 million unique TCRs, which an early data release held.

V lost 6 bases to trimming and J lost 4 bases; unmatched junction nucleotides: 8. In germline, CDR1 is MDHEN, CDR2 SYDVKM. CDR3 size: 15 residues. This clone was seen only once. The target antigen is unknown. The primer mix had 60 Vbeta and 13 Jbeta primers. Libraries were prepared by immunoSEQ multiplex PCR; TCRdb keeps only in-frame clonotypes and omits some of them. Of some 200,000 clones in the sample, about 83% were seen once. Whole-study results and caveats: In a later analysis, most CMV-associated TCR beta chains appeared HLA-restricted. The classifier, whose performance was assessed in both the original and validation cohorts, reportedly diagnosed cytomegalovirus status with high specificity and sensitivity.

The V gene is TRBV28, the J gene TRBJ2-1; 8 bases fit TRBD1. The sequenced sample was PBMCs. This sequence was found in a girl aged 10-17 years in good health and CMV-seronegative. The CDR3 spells CASRPTGGMYNEQFF. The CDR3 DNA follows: TGTGCCAGCAGGCCTACAGGGGGGATGTACAATGAGCAGTTCTTC.